This T cell receptor (beta chain) was captured by sequencing in a study of T cells in localized non-small cell lung cancer. Study-wide points: The greatest T cell clonality was found in uninvolved adjacent lung (higher than in tumor). Tumor samples were not multi-region, leaving intratumor heterogeneity unexcluded. Those with higher blood T cell density had longer overall survival. Detection in adjacent lung was observed for a median around 50 of the top 100 tumor clones.

The V and J ends lost 4 bases and 2 bases, in that order; junction bases with no gene match: 7. The CDR3 contains 15 residues. CDR1 and CDR2 from the germline V gene are LNHDA and SQIVND (reference sequence). Method: immunoSEQ multiplex PCR; TCRdb's copy keeps in-frame clones and lacks some. The sample has tens of thousands of clones; less than 90% are singletons. About this clone: Antigen: not known.

The sequencing used peripheral blood, collected before any cancer treatment. This chain links TRBV19 with TRBJ1-1; TRBD1 agrees at 7 bases. The sequence was collected from a male donor older than 55 with stage III squamous cell lung carcinoma. CDR3 amino acids: CASSKPGQLNTEAFF. As DNA, the CDR3 is TGTGCCAGTAGTAAACCGGGACAGCTAAACACTGAAGCTTTCTTT.